The 21 T cell receptor beta chains in this list originate from one sample, sequenced in a study of CD8 T cells in ankylosing spondylitis. In TCRdb, the 5' RACE reads were re-called with MiXCR into one record per CDR3 protein. In the table there are about 33,000 distinct CDR3 sequences, 10% to 15% of which are singletons. Source material: synovial fluid, either unsorted or a sorted T cell fraction (not recorded which). The receptors shown here come from a male donor with ankylosing spondylitis.

This clonotype appeared a few times. The chain employs TRBV20-1 and TRBJ1-6; 10 bases are shared with TRBD1. The V gene end was trimmed by 6 bases and the J gene end by 0 bases; junction bases not matched to a gene: 8. CDR3 length: 17 amino acids. Per the germline V gene, CDR1 is DFQATT and CDR2 is SNEGSKA (reference sequence). CDR3 sequence (DNA): TGCAGTGCCCGGGACAGGGGTACGAGCTCCTATAATTCACCCCTCCACTTT. This codes for CSARDRGTSSYNSPLHF.

In its sample, this clonotype was seen many times. The chain couples TRBV7-2 to TRBJ2-2, with 7 bases aligning to TRBD2. CDR3 length equals 16 residues. Trimming at V came to 1 base and at J to 5 bases, leaving 7 bases not matched to a gene. CDR1 and CDR2 (germline): SGHTA, FQGNSA. The CDR3 bases are TGTGCCAGCAGCTTAGTTGCGGGAGAAATTACCGGGGAGCTGTTTTTT. Residues: CASSLVAGEITGELFF.

This clonotype was counted at least ten times. This CDR3 reads CASSFNRGNQPQHF. DNA for the CDR3: TGTGCCAGCAGTTTTAACAGGGGCAATCAGCCCCAGCATTTT. This chain connects TRBV27 to TRBJ1-5; possibly TRBD1 for D (6 bases). In germline, CDR1 is MNHEY, CDR2 SMNVEV (reference sequence). The CDR3 totals 14 residues. V was clipped by 3 bases and J by 2 bases, with 8 bases between them.

The gene calls are TRBV20-1 and TRBJ2-5, with D possibly called TRBD1 or TRBD2 (5 bases each). Germline V gene sequence: CDR1 DFQATT, CDR2 SNEGSKA (reference sequence). This CDR3 spans 13 amino acids. V lost 4 bases, J lost 9 bases, and 18 bases lay in between. CDR3 region: CSATPGRSLAQYF. CDR3 bases: TGCAGTGCTACCCCGGGACGCTCACTTGCCCAGTACTTC.

This clonotype was seen many times. J is TRBJ2-7 and V is TRBV10-3, with D tentatively TRBD1 (5 bases). The CDR3 consists of 12 residues. Germline CDR1 ENHRY, CDR2 SYGVKD. Deletions cut 3 bases from V and 3 bases from J, with 6 bases between. CDR3 DNA: TGTGCCATCAGTGAACAGGACTACGAGCAGTACTTC. This gives the protein CAISEQDYEQYF.

This clonotype showed up just a few times. The chain is built from TRBV12-3 or TRBV12-4 and TRBJ2-7; D may be TRBD2 (6 bases). There are 16 residues in the CDR3. Trimming removed 1 base from V and 0 bases from J, with 13 bases in between. Here the CDR3 reads CASSLGGVGGSYEQYF. DNA for the CDR3: TGTGCCAGCAGTTTAGGGGGCGTGGGGGGCTCCTACGAGCAGTACTTC.

This clonotype was seen a handful of times. The chain combines TRBV20-1 with TRBJ2-1; 13 nucleotides match TRBD2. CDR1 DFQATT and CDR2 SNEGSKA come from the germline V gene (reference sequence). J was trimmed by 3 bases and V by 5 bases; bases with no gene match: 1. There are 14 residues in the CDR3. The CDR3 DNA is TGCAGTGCTGGACTAGCGGGAGACTACAATGAGCAGTTCTTC. It encodes CSAGLAGDYNEQFF.

The CDR3, as DNA: TGTGCCAGCAGTTTATCGTCGACTCTCTACGAGCAGTACTTC. This translates into CASSLSSTLYEQYF. This rearrangement joins TRBV27 to TRBJ2-7; D is uncertain. The CDR3 has 14 residues. Germline V lookup: CDR1 MNHEY, CDR2 SMNVEV (reference sequence). V dropped 0 bases and J dropped 3 bases, with 9 bases sitting between them.

This clonotype showed up just once. This likely comes from a read error, as the CDR3 has no conserved phenylalanine or tryptophan at its end. The V and J genes are TRBV11-1 and TRBJ2-1; D may be TRBD1 (6 bases). Per germline, CDR1 SGHAT and CDR2 FQDESV (reference sequence). The length of the CDR3 is 13 residues. Trimming left V 1 base short and J 8 bases short, with 9 bases between. CDR3 nucleotides: TGTGCCAGCAGCTTAGGCCGACAGGATGAGCAGTTCATC. Translating gives CASSLGRQDEQFI.

This clonotype was recorded at least ten times. The chain has TRBV19 and TRBJ2-2; D uncertain. Trimming removed 6 bases at V and 1 base at J, with 6 bases between. CDR1 is LNHDA and CDR2 is SQIVND in the germline V gene (reference sequence). This CDR3 comprises 13 residues. The CDR3 nucleotides are TGTGCCAGTAGGGACGGGAACACCGGGGAGCTGTTTTTT. Its translation: CASRDGNTGELFF.

The rearrangement links TRBV28 to TRBJ1-1; D ambiguous. Trimming pared 5 bases from V and 4 bases from J, leaving 11 bases between. Germline values: CDR1 MDHEN, CDR2 SYDVKM. This CDR3 is built from 13 residues. The CDR3: CASSLEVFTEAFF. The CDR3 DNA follows: TGTGCCAGCAGTCTAGAGGTATTCACTGAAGCTTTCTTT.

This clonotype was seen many times. This sequence joins TRBV20-1 and TRBJ1-1, with 8 bases that match TRBD1. The CDR3 runs 14 residues. Germline-derived CDR1 and CDR2 are DFQATT and SNEGSKA (reference sequence). Trimming cost V 3 bases and J 7 bases; bases outside gene matches: 10. The CDR3 DNA reads as TGCAGTGCTAGTCCCGACAGGGGCGCAAGTGAAGCTTTCTTT. It codes for CSASPDRGASEAFF.

This clonotype was counted a few times. The chain uses TRBV18 and TRBJ1-1, with D possibly TRBD1 on 5 matching bases. CDR3 length: 17 amino acids. V lost 1 base and J 5 bases, leaving 20 bases between the germline ends. CDR1 is KGHSH and CDR2 is LQKENI in the germline V gene. CDR3 residues: CASSPRASGVGETEAFF. CDR3 DNA: TGTGCCAGCTCACCACGCGCCTCCGGGGTGGGGGAGACTGAAGCTTTCTTT.

The chain links TRBV7-8 to TRBJ2-1; TRBD2 matches at 8 bases. This CDR3 is built from 16 residues. CDR1 is SGHVS, CDR2 FQNEAQ, per germline. V was clipped by 5 bases and J by 8 bases; unmatched bases: 14. The DNA for the CDR3 is TGTGCCAGCAGCCTACGCGCGGGAGGCCCAAGGGATGAGCAGTTCTTC. This sequence encodes CASSLRAGGPRDEQFF.

CDR3 in amino acids: CASSPLGQGNTGELFF. In DNA, the CDR3 is TGTGCCAGCAGTCCCCTGGGGCAGGGTAACACCGGGGAGCTGTTTTTT. The rearrangement links TRBV27 to TRBJ2-2; D is perhaps TRBD1 (5 bases). This CDR3 is 16 amino acids long. V dropped 5 bases and J dropped 2 bases, with 15 bases sitting between them. Germline values: CDR1 MNHEY, CDR2 SMNVEV (reference sequence).

This clonotype was seen ten or more times. The V call is TRBV12-3 or TRBV12-4, the J call TRBJ1-1; TRBD1 is a possible D gene (6 bases). The CDR3 consists of 12 residues. Trimming left V 6 bases short and J 7 bases short, with 12 bases between. The CDR3 DNA is TGTGCCAGCAGGATTACAGGGTATGAAGCTTTCTTT. Translated: CASRITGYEAFF.

The rearrangement joins TRBV27 to TRBJ2-7; TRBD1 agrees at 8 bases. V dropped 5 bases and J dropped 6; count of bases not matched to a gene: 3. The CDR3 runs 12 residues. The germline CDR1 and CDR2 sequences are MNHEY and SMNVEV (reference sequence). CDR3 protein: CASSHGQGEQYF. CDR3 nucleotide sequence: TGTGCCAGCAGTCACGGACAGGGCGAGCAGTACTTC.

In its sample, this clonotype was seen many times. The chain combines TRBV6-2 or TRBV6-3 with TRBJ2-1; maybe TRBD2 (6 bases). The CDR3 length is 14 residues. Germline V gives CDR1 MNHEY, CDR2 SVGEGT. Trimming left V 6 bases short and J 0 bases short, with 9 bases between. CDR3 sequence (DNA): TGTGCCAGCAGCCCCGGGAGCTCCTACAATGAGCAGTTCTTC. This translates into CASSPGSSYNEQFF.

The chain has TRBV29-1 and TRBJ2-3; D possibly matches TRBD1 or TRBD2 (6 bases each). The CDR3 has 16 amino acids. Trimming took 1 base from V and 2 from J, leaving 16 bases between them. Germline V gene sequence: CDR1 SQVTM, CDR2 ANQGSEA. The CDR3 reads CSVEGVGGLNTDTQYF. The CDR3 nucleotides are TGCAGCGTTGAAGGTGTCGGGGGCCTTAACACAGATACGCAGTATTTT.

This clonotype was picked up many times. The CDR3 DNA reads TGTGCCAGCAGCTTAGTTTCGTTACCACGGGACGGGGCTGAAGCTTTCTTT. Amino acid sequence: CASSLVSLPRDGAEAFF. The chain is built from TRBV7-2 and TRBJ1-1; D is possibly TRBD1 (5 bases). The CDR3 is 17 residues long. V gave up 1 base and J gave up 6 bases, with 21 bases separating them. CDR1 and CDR2 (germline): SGHTA, FQGNSA.

This clonotype was detected many times. The genes are TRBV4-1 and TRBJ2-1; TRBD2 matches at 13 bases. The CDR3 is made up of 15 amino acids. J was trimmed by 5 bases and V by 6 bases; bases with no gene match: 4. From germline, CDR1 is MGHRA and CDR2 YSYEKL. DNA for the CDR3: TGCGCCAGCAGAACCGGACTAGCGGGAGACAATGAGCAGTTCTTC. It yields the protein CASRTGLAGDNEQFF.